One and the same sample provided the 19 T cell receptor beta chains below, sequenced in a study of human T cells and chemical hapten exposure (dated by TCRdb to the early 2020s). Receptor amplification or capture employed RACE. Sequencing was carried out with a NextSeq 500. The raw public data were reprocessed by TCRdb itself: fastp quality trimming at Q25, MiXCR clonotype calling, in-frame beta chains only. Identical CDR3 protein sequences are pooled into one entry, listed with their most common genes and DNA. This sample has 300,000 to 450,000 distinct CDR3 sequences in its table, and 4.5% to 6% of those were observed once. The ten largest clones represent 2.5% to 3% of the sample. Per the publication, the time point label means: pre-sensitization, week 0. Sample treatment or condition, as interpreted from the label and publication: therapeutic diphenylcyclopropenone sensitization with weekly scalp DPC.

Sequenced material: whole blood, taken in connection with sensitization to the hapten diphenylcyclopropenone (DPC). All receptors derive from a woman aged 45-60 years with alopecia areata. Some clones in this sample may be carry-over from other donors' samples.

The sample holds a few counts of this clonotype. The CDR3 nucleotides read TGCAGCGCGGACAGAATGAACACTGAAGCTTTCTTT. Protein product: CSADRMNTEAFF. The rearrangement links TRBV29-1 to TRBJ1-1, with a weak D call TRBD1 (6 bases). The CDR3 spans 12 residues. Germline loops: CDR1 SQVTM, CDR2 ANQGSEA. The V and J ends lost 7 bases and 0 bases respectively, with 9 bases between them.

A few counts support this clonotype. V and J are TRBV9 and TRBJ1-3; D is possibly TRBD1 (5 bases). Per the germline V gene, CDR1 is SGDLS and CDR2 is YYNGEE. This CDR3 has 16 amino acids. V lost 0 bases and J lost 2, with 12 bases in between. The CDR3 DNA sequence: TGTGCCAGCAGCGTAGAGGGCAGGGCTCCTGGAAACACCATATATTTT. This translates into CASSVEGRAPGNTIYF.

This clonotype was detected ten times or more. This sequence joins TRBV6-2 or TRBV6-3 and TRBJ2-5; D may be TRBD1 (6 bases). The germline CDR1 and CDR2 sequences are MNHEY and SVGEGT. CDR3 size: 13 residues. V lost 5 bases, J lost 3 bases, and 10 bases lay in between. DNA of the CDR3: TGTGCCAGCAGTCTAACAGGGAAAGAGACCCAGTACTTC. This codes for CASSLTGKETQYF.

This clonotype appeared many times. The V and J genes are TRBV14 and TRBJ2-1, with D possibly being TRBD2 (5 bases). Trimming shortened V by 4 bases and J by 2 bases, and 12 bases separated the two germline ends. Germline V gives CDR1 SGHDN, CDR2 FVKESK. The CDR3 length is 15 residues. The CDR3, as DNA: TGTGCCAGCAGCCCCGACCACGGGACCTACAATGAGCAGTTCTTC. Residues: CASSPDHGTYNEQFF.

The table lists this clonotype with many counts. V gene TRBV6-6 combines with J gene TRBJ2-6, with TRBD1 matching over 7 bases. The germline V gene has CDR1 MNHNY and CDR2 SVGAGI (reference sequence). V was pared by 2 bases and J by 2 bases, with 0 bases of the junction left unmatched. The CDR3 consists of 15 residues. The CDR3 sequence is CASSYQGAGANVLTF. The CDR3 nucleotides are TGTGCCAGCAGTTACCAGGGGGCTGGGGCCAACGTCCTGACTTTC.

This clonotype was observed many times. The rearrangement joins TRBV7-2 to TRBJ1-1; 9 bases align to TRBD1. The CDR3 has 13 amino acids. The V and J ends lost 5 bases and 12 bases, in that order; junction bases with no gene match: 10. Germline V gives CDR1 SGHTA, CDR2 FQGNSA. CDR3 protein: CASSLWTGEVTFF. The CDR3 bases are TGTGCCAGCAGCCTTTGGACAGGGGAGGTAACTTTCTTT.

This clonotype was seen at least ten times. The rearrangement links TRBV19 to TRBJ2-3; a possible D gene is TRBD1 (5 bases). Trimming cost V 4 bases and J 6 bases, with 29 bases left between them. This CDR3 is built from 19 residues. CDR1 LNHDA and CDR2 SQIVND come from the germline V gene (reference sequence). CDR3 amino acids: CASSTRRIRAMMQPDTQYF. CDR3 nucleotides: TGTGCCAGTAGTACCCGGAGAATCAGGGCCATGATGCAGCCGGATACGCAGTATTTT.

Many counts were recorded for this clonotype. J is TRBJ2-1 and V is TRBV6-2 or TRBV6-3; D ambiguous. V was pared by 1 base and J by 2 bases, with 9 bases between. Germline-derived CDR1 and CDR2 are MNHEY and SVGEGT. The CDR3 is made up of 15 amino acids. The CDR3 loop is CASSYLTHTYNEQFF. CDR3 coding DNA: TGTGCCAGCAGTTACTTGACCCATACCTACAATGAGCAGTTCTTC.

The chain has TRBV5-1 and TRBJ1-1; TRBD1 matches 8 bases. Per germline, CDR1 SGHRS and CDR2 YFSETQ. The V segment lost 0 bases and the J segment 0 bases; nucleotides outside the gene matches: 4. This CDR3 comprises 16 residues. DNA of the CDR3: TGCGCCAGCAGCTTGGATGGACAGGGAATGAACACTGAAGCTTTCTTT. Residues: CASSLDGQGMNTEAFF.

In this sample, this clonotype turned up a few times. The V and J genes are TRBV20-1 and TRBJ2-7, with 10 nucleotides matching TRBD1. Germline loops: CDR1 DFQATT, CDR2 SNEGSKA (reference sequence). The V gene end was trimmed by 6 bases and the J gene end by 6 bases; junction bases not matched to a gene: 8. This CDR3 comprises 13 residues. CDR3 in amino acids: CSAFRDRGPEQYF. The CDR3 DNA reads as TGCAGTGCCTTCCGGGACAGGGGTCCCGAGCAGTACTTC.

This clonotype was seen repeatedly, ten times or more. The chain recombines TRBV7-2 with TRBJ2-3; 7 bases are a match to TRBD2. CDR1 and CDR2 from the germline V gene are SGHTA and FQGNSA. The CDR3 contains 14 residues. V lost 2 bases to trimming and J lost 5 bases; unmatched junction nucleotides: 4. Here the CDR3 DNA reads TGTGCCAGCAGCTTATTAGGGAGGGGAGATACGCAGTATTTT. Its protein is CASSLLGRGDTQYF.

A few counts support this clonotype. A much larger clone differs by one base, so this may be a read error. The V gene is TRBV6-1, the J gene TRBJ2-3; possible D gene TRBD1, 6 bases. The CDR3 spans 14 residues. Per germline, CDR1 MNHNS and CDR2 SASEGT. DNA of the CDR3: TGTGCCAGCAGTGAGGACAGACACACAGATACGCGGTATTTT. Its protein is CASSEDRHTDTRYF.

The chain employs TRBV6-6 and TRBJ1-4; D may be TRBD1 (5 bases). From germline, CDR1 is MNHNY and CDR2 SVGAGI (reference sequence). The V and J ends lost 8 bases and 7 bases respectively, with 11 bases between them. The CDR3 contains 12 residues. The DNA for the CDR3 is TGTGCCAGCGCAGCTGGGGGTGAAAAACTGTTTTTT. It translates to CASAAGGEKLFF.

This clonotype was detected a few times. The chain combines TRBV7-2 with TRBJ2-1, with D uncertain. Germline V gene lookup returns CDR1 SGHTA and CDR2 FQGNSA. The CDR3 totals 16 residues. V gave up 5 bases and J gave up 0 bases, with 14 bases separating them. CDR3 nucleotide sequence: TGTGCCAGCAGCCGCGATGATACCAGCTCCTACAATGAGCAGTTCTTC. As protein: CASSRDDTSSYNEQFF.

The chain joins TRBV3-1 to TRBJ1-2; D remains ambiguous. CDR3 size: 15 residues. The V gene lost 2 bases and the J gene lost 4 bases, with 14 bases spanning the gap. Germline-derived CDR1 and CDR2 are LGHDT and YNNKEL (reference sequence). CDR3 sequence: CASSQSGPLGYGYTF. In DNA, the CDR3 is TGTGCCAGCAGCCAATCCGGGCCACTGGGCTATGGCTACACCTTC.

The chain has TRBV20-1 and TRBJ1-5; D unclear. Germline CDR1 and CDR2: DFQATT and SNEGSKA (reference sequence). The V gene lost 6 bases and the J gene lost 3 bases, with 15 bases spanning the gap. The length of the CDR3 is 14 residues. The CDR3 loop reads CSAWTSIANQPQHF. The CDR3 DNA sequence: TGCAGTGCGTGGACTTCGATTGCCAATCAGCCCCAGCATTTT.

The chain employs TRBV5-1 and TRBJ2-2; D could derive from TRBD1 or TRBD2 (5 bases each). Trimming took 1 base from V and 9 from J, leaving 13 bases between them. The CDR3 loop spans 14 amino acids. Germline V gene lookup returns CDR1 SGHRS and CDR2 YFSETQ. DNA for the CDR3: TGCGCCAGCAGCTTGCCGGGGCCAATCCGGGAGCTGTTTTTT. It translates to CASSLPGPIRELFF.

This clonotype was detected ten times or more. V gene TRBV20-1 combines with J gene TRBJ2-3; no clear D. This CDR3 is 13 amino acids long. The germline V gene has CDR1 DFQATT and CDR2 SNEGSKA (reference sequence). Trimming stripped 0 bases from V and 8 bases from J, with 12 bases between. CDR3 in amino acids: CSARETSRATQYF. In nucleotides, the CDR3 is TGCAGTGCTAGAGAAACCTCCCGGGCTACGCAGTATTTT.

There are many counts of this clonotype. This chain links TRBV6-5 with TRBJ1-4, with unresolved D. Germline V gives CDR1 MNHEY, CDR2 SVGAGI. V lost 6 bases to trimming and J lost 3 bases, with 17 bases between them. The CDR3 extends over 16 amino acids. The CDR3 region has the DNA TGTGCCAGCAGCTATTCCCCCAGTGGAGCTAATGAAAAACTGTTTTTT. Translation: CASSYSPSGANEKLFF.